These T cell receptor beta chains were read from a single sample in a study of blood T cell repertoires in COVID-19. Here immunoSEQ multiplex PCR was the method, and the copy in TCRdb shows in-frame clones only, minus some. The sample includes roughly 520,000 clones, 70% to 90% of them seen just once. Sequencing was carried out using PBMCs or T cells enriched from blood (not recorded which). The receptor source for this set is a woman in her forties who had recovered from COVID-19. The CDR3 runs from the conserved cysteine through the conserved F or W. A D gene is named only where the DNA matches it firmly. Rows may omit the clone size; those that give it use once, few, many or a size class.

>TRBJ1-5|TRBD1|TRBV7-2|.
TGTGCCAGCAGCCATGACAGGGATCAGCCCCAGCATTTT
CASSHDRDQPQHF
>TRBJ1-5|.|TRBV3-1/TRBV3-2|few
TGTGCCAGCAGCCAAGGAATGGGCGTAAGCAATCAGCCCCAGCATTTT
CASSQGMGVSNQPQHF
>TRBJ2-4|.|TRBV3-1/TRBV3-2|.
TGTGCCAGCAGCCAAGAACAGGGCCGGGACATTCAGTACTTC
CASSQEQGRDIQYF
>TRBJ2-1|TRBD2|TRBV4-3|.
TGCGCCAGCAGCCGAAGCGGGGACGGCTCCTACAATGAGCAGTTCTTC
CASSRSGDGSYNEQFF
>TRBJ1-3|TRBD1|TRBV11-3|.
TGTGCCAGCAGCACCAGGACAGGGGCAAGCTCTGGAAACACCATATATTTT
CASSTRTGASSGNTIYF
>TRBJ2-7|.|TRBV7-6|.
TGTGCCAGCAGCTCCTTTAGGTCGGAGAACCCCTACGAGCAGTACTTC
CASSSFRSENPYEQYF
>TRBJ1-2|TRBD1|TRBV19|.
TGTGCCAGTAGTGCCCGGGGGGACAGGAGGTTGAATGGCTACACCTTC
CASSARGDRRLNGYTF
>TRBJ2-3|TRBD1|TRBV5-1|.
TGCGCCAGCAGCTTGGGGACAGGGACAGATACGCAGTATTTT
CASSLGTGTDTQYF
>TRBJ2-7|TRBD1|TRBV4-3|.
TGCGCCAGCAGCCAAGAGGACAGGCGATCCTACGAGCAGTACTTC
CASSQEDRRSYEQYF
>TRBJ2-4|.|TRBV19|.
TGTGCCAGTAGTATAGCCGGACTAGCCAAAAACATTCAGTACTTC
CASSIAGLAKNIQYF
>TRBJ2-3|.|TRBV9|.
TGTGCCAGCAGCGTAGCTAGCACAGATACGCAGTATTTT
CASSVASTDTQYF
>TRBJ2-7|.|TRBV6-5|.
TGTGCCAGCAGTTACGGTCAGAACTACGAGCAGTACTTC
CASSYGQNYEQYF
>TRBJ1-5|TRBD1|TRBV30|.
TGTGCCTGGAGTGCCGCCCGGGACAGTTATCAGCCCCAGCATTTT
CAWSAARDSYQPQHF
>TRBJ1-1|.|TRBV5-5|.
TGTGCCAGCAGCTTGGCGGGAAAACTTGAAGCTTTCTTT
CASSLAGKLEAFF
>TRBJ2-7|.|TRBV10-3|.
TGTGCCATCAGTGGTAGCACCAGAAAGCCCTACGAGCAGTACTTC
CAISGSTRKPYEQYF
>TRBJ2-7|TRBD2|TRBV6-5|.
TGTGCCAGCAGTTACGGGGAGGGGACCTACGAGCAGTACTTC
CASSYGEGTYEQYF
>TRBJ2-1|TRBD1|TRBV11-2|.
TGTGCCAGCAGCGCCGGGACAGGGGGTTACAATGAGCAGTTCTTC
CASSAGTGGYNEQFF
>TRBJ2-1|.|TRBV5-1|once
TGCGCCAGCAGCCCCGGGACTGGTACGGTTTGGGAGCAGTTCTTC
CASSPGTGTVWEQFF
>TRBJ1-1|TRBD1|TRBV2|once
TGTGCCAGCAGTGTCGGCAGGGGGGTTGAAGCTTTCTTT
CASSVGRGVEAFF
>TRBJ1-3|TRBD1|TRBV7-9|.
TGTGCCAGCAGCTCCGCCAGGGGGAACCGAAACTCTGGAAACACCATATATTTT
CASSSARGNRNSGNTIYF
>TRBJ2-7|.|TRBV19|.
TGTGCCAGTAGGCCGGGACACTTTAGCTCCTACGAGCAGTACTTC
CASRPGHFSSYEQYF
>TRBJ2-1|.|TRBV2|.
TGTGCCAGCAAGAGCGGCTCCTACAATGAGCAGTTCTTC
CASKSGSYNEQFF
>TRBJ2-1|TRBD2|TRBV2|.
TGTGCCAGCAGAACCGGGACTAGCGGTAATGAGCAGTTCTTC
CASRTGTSGNEQFF
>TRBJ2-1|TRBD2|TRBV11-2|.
TGTGCCAGCAGCTTACGAGCGGGAGGTATTTGGGATGAGCAGTTCTTC
CASSLRAGGIWDEQFF
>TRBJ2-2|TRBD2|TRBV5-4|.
TGTGCCATTAACCCGGGGACTAGCGGGATTACCGGGGAGCTGTTTTTT
CAINPGTSGITGELFF
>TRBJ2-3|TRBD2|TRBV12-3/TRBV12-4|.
TGTGCCAGCCGGACTAGCGGCTATACGCAGTATTTT
CASRTSGYTQYF
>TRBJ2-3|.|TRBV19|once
TGTGCCAGTAGTAGGTTTAGCAATCCCACTCCTGGAGATTCAGATACGCAGTATTTT
CASSRFSNPTPGDSDTQYF
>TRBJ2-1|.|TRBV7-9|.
TGTGCCAGCAGCTTGGGACAATACAATGAGCAGTTCTTC
CASSLGQYNEQFF
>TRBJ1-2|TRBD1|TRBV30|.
TGTGCCTCCTTCTTCCGGGACAGGGTTTTCTATGGCTACACCTTC
CASFFRDRVFYGYTF
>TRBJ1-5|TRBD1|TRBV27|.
TGTGCCAGCAGTGCTGGGACAGGGGTCCGTGGTTGGCATTTT
CASSAGTGVRGWHF
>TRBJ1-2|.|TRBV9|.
TGTGCCAGCAGCTCACGAGGACTTAACTATGGCTACACCTTC
CASSSRGLNYGYTF
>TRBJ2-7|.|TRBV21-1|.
TGTGCCAGCAGCACAAGAGGGATACCCTACGAGCAGTACTTC
CASSTRGIPYEQYF